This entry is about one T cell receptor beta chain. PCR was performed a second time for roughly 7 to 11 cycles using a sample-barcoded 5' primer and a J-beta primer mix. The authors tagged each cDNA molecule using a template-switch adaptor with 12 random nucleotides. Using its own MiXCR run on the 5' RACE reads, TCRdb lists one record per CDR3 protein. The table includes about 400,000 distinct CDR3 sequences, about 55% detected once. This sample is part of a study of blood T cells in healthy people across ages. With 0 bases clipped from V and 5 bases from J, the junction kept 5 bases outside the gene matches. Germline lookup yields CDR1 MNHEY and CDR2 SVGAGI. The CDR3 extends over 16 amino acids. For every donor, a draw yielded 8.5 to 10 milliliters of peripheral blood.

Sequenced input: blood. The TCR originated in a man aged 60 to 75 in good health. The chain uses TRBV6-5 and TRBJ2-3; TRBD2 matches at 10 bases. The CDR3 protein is CASSYSSGGDGDTQYF. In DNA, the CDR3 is TGTGCCAGCAGTTACTCGAGCGGGGGGGACGGAGATACGCAGTATTTT.